The entry below describes one T cell receptor (beta chain). Its antigen is unidentified. The sample belongs to a study of T cell responses to AZD1222 COVID-19 vaccine. Overall study context: Timing groups of about 4 and about 12 weeks for second doses were pooled. The study, taken as a whole, reports: White British people made up most donors, females outnumbered males, and clonal diversity was possibly underestimated. Recipients of two AZD1222 doses showed rising Spike-specific TCR breadth and depth. Per reports, nearly half of all spike-specific TCRs target regions that are unmutated in variants.

The CDR3 has 15 amino acids. Germline loops: CDR1 LNHNV, CDR2 YYDKDF (reference sequence). Deletions cut 0 bases from V and 0 bases from J, with 6 bases between. Using immunoSEQ multiplex PCR, the repertoire was profiled, and TCRdb retains in-frame clones only, with some absent. The sample yields about 99,000 clones, approximately 90% seen once. V and J are TRBV15 and TRBJ1-3; D unclear. The sequence came from an adult in good health. The sample here was peripheral blood, taken on day 0 of AZD1222 vaccination. The CDR3 region is CATSRDRSSGNTIYF. CDR3 sequence (DNA): TGTGCCACCAGCAGAGATCGGAGCTCTGGAAACACCATATATTTT. Full variable domain (outside the CDR3, taken from reference TRBV15 and TRBJ1-3): DAMVIQNPRYQVTQFGKPVTLSCSQTLNHNVMYWYQQKSSQAPKLLFHYYDKDFNNEADTPDNFQSRRPNTSFCFLDIRSPGLGDTAMYLCATSRDRSSGNTIYFGEGSWLTVV.